This T cell receptor beta chain was obtained from a study of radiotherapy plus CTLA-4 blockade in lung cancer. TCRdb keeps only in-frame clones here, not all; method: immunoSEQ multiplex PCR. The table has 40,000 to 50,000 clones, about 75% seen once. The CDR3 runs to 20 residues. The specimen was peripheral blood, collected from a patient treated with radiotherapy plus ipilimumab. The receptor comes from a human donor with non-small cell lung cancer who had stable disease on radiotherapy plus ipilimumab. This rearrangement joins TRBV21-1 to TRBJ2-7; TRBD1 is the table's D call and was not checked against the DNA. TRBV21-1 is shown as a pseudogene. CDR3 in amino acids: CASSNFYRELKRKSSYEQYF. The CDR3 DNA reads as TGTGCCAGCAGCAACTTTTACAGGGAGCTTAAACGAAAAAGCTCCTACGAGCAGTACTTC.